Below, 10 T cell receptor beta chains from the same sample are listed, as sequenced in a study of early stage breast cancer tumors. Profiling relied on immunoSEQ multiplex PCR, and the TCRdb table lists in-frame clones only, not all of them. This sample has 4,500 or so clones, with 55% to 70% found just once. Sequences were obtained from normal breast tissue next to the tumor. Receptor source: a person between 60 and 69 years old with breast cancer.

J is TRBJ1-1 and V is TRBV19; a possible D gene is TRBD1 (6 bases). V was trimmed by 3 bases and J by 6 bases, leaving 11 bases between them. Germline-derived CDR1 and CDR2 are LNHDA and SQIVND (reference sequence). The CDR3 has 13 amino acids. The CDR3 nucleotides are TGTGCCAGTAGTATCGGGGGGCCGGCTGAAGCTTTCTTT. Translated: CASSIGGPAEAFF.

V is TRBV18 and J is TRBJ2-1; either TRBD1 or TRBD2 may supply D (5 bases each). CDR1 and CDR2 from the germline V gene are KGHSH and LQKENI. The CDR3 length is 14 residues. V gave up 3 bases and J gave up 7 bases, with 13 bases separating them. This CDR3 is CASSPSGTANEQFF. The CDR3 nucleotides read TGTGCCAGCTCACCGTCCGGGACCGCTAATGAGCAGTTCTTC.

The gene calls are TRBV6-6 and TRBJ1-1, with unresolved D. The germline gives CDR1 MNHNY, CDR2 SVGAGI (reference sequence). CDR3 length: 12 residues. V shed 2 bases and J shed 5 bases, with 6 bases lying between them. CDR3 bases: TGTGCCAGCAGTTACGGAGGAACTGAAGCTTTCTTT. Its protein is CASSYGGTEAFF.

The chain combines TRBV4-1 with TRBJ1-1, with D possibly being TRBD1 (6 bases). The V gene lost 3 bases and the J gene lost 0 bases, with 14 bases spanning the gap. The CDR3 extends over 16 amino acids. Germline V gene lookup returns CDR1 MGHRA and CDR2 YSYEKL. CDR3 loop: CASSQPQQGLNTEAFF. The CDR3 region has the DNA TGCGCCAGCAGCCAGCCTCAACAGGGACTGAACACTGAAGCTTTCTTT.

V usage is TRBV5-1 and J usage is TRBJ2-5; D not certain. The CDR3 totals 12 residues. Germline V lookup: CDR1 SGHRS, CDR2 YFSETQ. Trimming removed 4 bases from V and 0 bases from J, with 4 bases in between. The CDR3 bases are TGCGCCAGCAGCGACTACCAAGAGACCCAGTACTTC. Protein sequence: CASSDYQETQYF.

This clone was picked up a small number of times. Within the sample, other DNA sequences also encode this same CDR3. The chain has TRBV9 and TRBJ1-5; possible D gene TRBD1, 5 bases. Germline CDR1 reads SGDLS; CDR2 reads YYNGEE. The CDR3 is 14 residues long. The V and J ends lost 0 bases and 7 bases respectively, with 11 bases between them. The CDR3 nucleotides read TGTGCCAGCAGCGTAGATGGGGCAGGACAGCCCCAGCATTTT. It codes for CASSVDGAGQPQHF. The entire variable domain, with the rest obtained from reference TRBV9 and TRBJ1-5, is as follows: DSGVTQTPKHLITATGQRVTLRCSPRSGDLSVYWYQQSLDQGLQFLIQYYNGEERAKGNILERFSAQQFPDLHSELNLSSLELGDSALYFCASSVDGAGQPQHFGDGTRLSIL.

This rearrangement joins TRBV10-3 to TRBJ2-7; a possible D gene is TRBD1 (6 bases). Germline V gene lookup returns CDR1 ENHRY and CDR2 SYGVKD. This CDR3 spans 16 amino acids. Trimming cost V 10 bases and J 0 bases, with 22 bases left between them. The CDR3 spells CATTKGESVGSYEQYF. The CDR3 region has the DNA TGTGCCACTACAAAGGGGGAATCAGTAGGCTCCTACGAGCAGTACTTC.

V and J are TRBV6-5 and TRBJ2-3; D is ambiguous. This CDR3 spans 14 amino acids. Germline CDR1 MNHEY, CDR2 SVGAGI. V was clipped by 4 bases and J by 2 bases, with 10 bases between them. CDR3 amino acids: CASSLDRFTDTQYF. The CDR3 DNA reads TGTGCCAGCAGTTTAGACCGATTCACAGATACGCAGTATTTT.

This rearrangement joins TRBV30 to TRBJ2-7; D possibly corresponds to TRBD1 (6 bases). The ends were cut back, 2 bases at V and 3 bases at J, with 11 bases in the middle. The CDR3 is 13 amino acids. The germline V gene has CDR1 GTSNPN and CDR2 SVGIG (reference sequence). The CDR3 spells CAWSITGRYEQYF. The CDR3 DNA reads TGTGCCTGGAGTATCACAGGGCGCTACGAGCAGTACTTC.

This clone was observed a handful of times. The chain carries TRBV4-2 and TRBJ2-3; 10 bases are a match to TRBD2. The ends lost 2 bases at V and 3 bases at J; junction bases unmatched: 5. Germline-derived CDR1 and CDR2 are LGHNA and YNFKEQ. The CDR3 sequence is 16 residues long. The CDR3 DNA reads TGTGCCAGCAGCCAACTAGCGGGGGAGGGAACAGATACGCAGTATTTT. Translating it yields CASSQLAGEGTDTQYF.